The 19 T cell receptor beta chains reported below all come from one sample, sequenced in a study of a mutant IDH1 vaccine in newly diagnosed glioma (dated by TCRdb to about 2021). Their antigen targets remain unknown. The library relied on the immunoSEQ multiplex PCR assay. Here the immuneACCESS table is served through TCRdb, limited to in-frame sequences with V and J called. Missing clones are a known gap in these copies; in checked studies unresolved V genes cover under half, and the rest lacks a known reason. The sample has approximately 81,000 clones on record, 65% to 90% of them singletons. Together, the top ten hold approximately 2.1% of the sample. The time point label, read with the paper, signifies: week 23, last vaccination. Every vaccine dose consisted of 300 ug of a 20-mer mutant IDH1 peptide in Montanide, administered subcutaneously together with topical imiquimod. Source: PBMCs, taken from a glioma patient whose treatment included an IDH1 peptide vaccine. The source of these receptors is a man aged 25 to 45 with glioma. Some clones in this sample may be carry-over from other donors' samples.

This rearrangement joins TRBV2 to TRBJ1-4, with TRBD1 as a possible D gene (5 bases). With 8 bases removed from V and 8 bases from J, the gap between germline ends came to 21 bases. Germline lookup yields CDR1 SNHLY and CDR2 FYNNEI. The CDR3 sequence is 15 residues long. CDR3 DNA: TGTGCCAGCTTGGGGACCGGCCGCGCCGGGGAAAAACTGTTTTTT. It codes for CASLGTGRAGEKLFF.

The chain employs TRBV5-3 and TRBJ2-2, with D unresolved. TRBV5-3 has ORF status, its function being uncertain. The CDR3 consists of 14 residues. V lost 2 bases and J lost 0, with 5 bases in between. Written as DNA, the CDR3 is TGTGCCAGAAGCTTCGGTCCGAACACCGGGGAGCTGTTTTTT. Its protein product is CARSFGPNTGELFF.

The chain recombines TRBV5-1 with TRBJ2-3, with 9 nucleotides matching TRBD2. Germline loops: CDR1 SGHRS, CDR2 YFSETQ. This CDR3 is built from 15 residues. V dropped 1 base and J dropped 4; count of bases not matched to a gene: 4. The CDR3 bases are TGCGCCAGCAGCTTGATGGCGGGGGGGGCAGATACGCAGTATTTT. Encoded protein: CASSLMAGGADTQYF.

This sequence joins TRBV11-2 and TRBJ2-7; D is possibly TRBD1 or TRBD2 (5 bases each). The CDR3 totals 12 residues. V was cut by 3 bases and J by 5 bases, with 8 bases left in between. The germline V gene encodes CDR1 SGHAT and CDR2 FQNNGV. Written as DNA, the CDR3 is TGTGCCAGCAGCTTGGGGACGAACGAGCAGTACTTC. This gives the protein CASSLGTNEQYF.

The chain combines TRBV28 with TRBJ1-2, with D unclear. The germline V gene has CDR1 MDHEN and CDR2 SYDVKM. The CDR3 totals 13 residues. V shed 6 bases and J shed 2 bases, with 10 bases lying between them. The DNA for the CDR3 is TGTGCCAGCAGCAGGCTCGAAAACTATGGCTACACCTTC. It specifies CASSRLENYGYTF.

This clone appeared a single time. V gene TRBV15 combines with J gene TRBJ1-2; D is ambiguous. Germline CDR1 and CDR2: LNHNV and YYDKDF (reference sequence). Trimming removed 0 bases from V and 8 bases from J, with 19 bases in between. This CDR3 spans 16 amino acids. The CDR3 DNA reads as TGTGCCACCAGCAGAGATCTCTCGCAAACTTCCGGGGGCTACACCTTC. Amino acid sequence: CATSRDLSQTSGGYTF.

This clone was observed once. The genes are TRBV9 and TRBJ2-1, with TRBD2 identical over 7 bases. The germline V gene encodes CDR1 SGDLS and CDR2 YYNGEE. The CDR3 has 13 amino acids. The ends lost 0 bases at V and 9 bases at J; junction bases unmatched: 3. CDR3 protein: CASSVVGGSEQFF. The CDR3 DNA is TGTGCCAGCAGCGTAGTGGGGGGGTCTGAGCAGTTCTTC.

The chain is built from TRBV6-1 and TRBJ1-2; D possibly corresponds to TRBD1 (5 bases). The CDR3 consists of 15 residues. Germline loops: CDR1 MNHNS, CDR2 SASEGT. Trimming took 1 base from V and 4 from J, leaving 13 bases between them. CDR3 in DNA: TGTGCCAGCAGTGAAGGGCGAGCAGGGATCTATGGCTACACCTTC. Translating it yields CASSEGRAGIYGYTF.

V gene TRBV5-1 combines with J gene TRBJ1-1; D remains unclear. The CDR3 is made up of 15 amino acids. Trimming shortened V by 3 bases and J by 0 bases, and 12 bases separated the two germline ends. CDR1 and CDR2 from the germline V gene are SGHRS and YFSETQ. This CDR3 reads CASSYHSVMNTEAFF. As DNA, the CDR3 is TGCGCCAGCAGCTACCACTCGGTTATGAACACTGAAGCTTTCTTT.

The chain recombines TRBV5-6 with TRBJ2-1, with 15 nucleotides matching TRBD2. Losses at the gene ends were 4 bases for V and 4 bases for J; bases not matched to a gene: 9. Germline assignment: CDR1 SGHDT and CDR2 YYEEEE. The CDR3 has 18 amino acids. The chain's CDR3 is CASSLGGLAGGPYNEQFF. The DNA for the CDR3 is TGTGCCAGCAGCCTGGGGGGACTAGCGGGAGGCCCATACAATGAGCAGTTCTTC.

The chain uses TRBV27 and TRBJ2-3; 12 bases line up with TRBD2. The germline gives CDR1 MNHEY, CDR2 SMNVEV (reference sequence). The CDR3 length is 16 residues. Trimming at V came to 1 base and at J to 4 bases, leaving 3 bases not matched to a gene. The CDR3 DNA is TGTGCCAGCAGTTTATTAGGGACTAGCGGGCCAGATACGCAGTATTTT. The encoded protein is CASSLLGTSGPDTQYF.

This chain joins TRBV7-2 and TRBJ2-5; D may be TRBD2 (7 bases). This CDR3 has 15 amino acids. Trimming cost V 1 base and J 2 bases, with 11 bases left between them. Germline V gives CDR1 SGHTA, CDR2 FQGNSA. The CDR3 DNA reads as TGTGCCAGCAGCTTAGTGCGGGGGCCACAAGAGACCCAGTACTTC. It codes for CASSLVRGPQETQYF.

This rearrangement joins TRBV28 to TRBJ1-1, with TRBD1 matching 7 bases. V was clipped by 5 bases and J by 5 bases; unmatched bases: 8. Germline CDR1 reads MDHEN; CDR2 reads SYDVKM. The CDR3 consists of 14 residues. Here the CDR3 DNA reads TGTGCCAGCAGTGTGCTACAGGGGTGGACTGAAGCTTTCTTT. Its protein product is CASSVLQGWTEAFF.

This clone was seen a few times. The V gene is TRBV28, the J gene TRBJ1-5, with a tentative D call TRBD1 (6 bases). Trimming shortened V by 3 bases and J by 0 bases, and 9 bases separated the two germline ends. The CDR3 is 15 amino acids. CDR1 is MDHEN, CDR2 SYDVKM, per germline. The CDR3: CASSLGARSNQPQHF. The DNA of the CDR3 is TGTGCCAGCAGTTTGGGGGCTCGTAGCAATCAGCCCCAGCATTTT.

CDR3 nucleotide sequence: TGTGCCAGCAGTTCCACGACCCACAATGAGCAGTTCTTC. Residues: CASSSTTHNEQFF. This sequence joins TRBV5-4 and TRBJ2-1, with D hard to call. CDR3 length equals 13 residues. CDR1 and CDR2 (germline): SGHNT, YYREEE (reference sequence). Trimming shortened V by 5 bases and J by 5 bases, and 11 bases separated the two germline ends.

The gene calls are TRBV28 and TRBJ2-7; D possibly matches TRBD1 or TRBD2 (5 bases each). The germline V gene encodes CDR1 MDHEN and CDR2 SYDVKM. V dropped 7 bases and J dropped 5 bases, with 15 bases sitting between them. CDR3 length: 13 amino acids. The CDR3 here is CASNLGRNHEQYF. In nucleotides, the CDR3 is TGTGCCAGCAACTTGGGACGGAACCACGAGCAGTACTTC.

This clone was observed a handful of times. The chain links TRBV27 to TRBJ2-7, with D uncertain. The CDR3 contains 15 residues. V shed 4 bases and J shed 2 bases, with 15 bases lying between them. Germline CDR1 reads MNHEY; CDR2 reads SMNVEV (reference sequence). The CDR3 sequence: CASSSKGLGTYEQYF. The CDR3, as DNA: TGTGCCAGCAGTTCGAAAGGCCTAGGCACCTACGAGCAGTACTTC.

This clone was found once. The genes are TRBV5-5 and TRBJ2-7; TRBD1 might be the D (5 bases). This CDR3 is built from 16 residues. CDR1 is SGHKS and CDR2 is YYEKEE in the germline V gene (reference sequence). The V end lost 2 bases, the J end lost 1 base, and 16 bases lay between the germline ends. DNA of the CDR3: TGTGCCAGCAGCTTAACCCCGGACATGGGTTCCTACGAGCAGTACTTC. It codes for CASSLTPDMGSYEQYF.

This rearrangement joins TRBV19 to TRBJ2-7; weak D call: TRBD2 (6 bases). The CDR3 runs 14 residues. V dropped 4 bases and J dropped 6 bases, with 16 bases sitting between them. Germline V gene lookup returns CDR1 LNHDA and CDR2 SQIVND (reference sequence). This CDR3 reads CASSSVSGVPEQYF. CDR3 in DNA: TGTGCCAGTAGTAGTGTTTCGGGAGTACCCGAGCAGTACTTC.